This T cell receptor (beta chain) is from a study of blood T cell repertoires in COVID-19. Method: immunoSEQ multiplex PCR; TCRdb's copy keeps in-frame clones and lacks some. Counted here are 200,000 to 250,000 clones, roughly nine tenths occurring once; the ten biggest clones make up around 6%. Germline V gene data show CDR1 as SEHNR and CDR2 as FQNEAQ (reference sequence). This CDR3 has 14 amino acids. Trimming took 5 bases from V and 10 from J; bases not matched to a gene: 10. The TCR originated in a man aged 60-69 years who had recovered from COVID-19. Material: peripheral blood. J is TRBJ1-1 and V is TRBV7-9; TRBD1 matches at 10 bases. CDR3 protein: CASSPGTGVAGAFF. For the CDR3, the DNA is TGTGCCAGCAGCCCTGGGACAGGGGTGGCCGGAGCTTTCTTT.